The 29 T cell receptor beta chains below come from one sample, sequenced in a study of memory CD8 T cells in hepatitis C reinfection. Time point indicated: pre-reinfection, 55 to 20 weeks before reinfection detection. TCR sequencing was done directly ex vivo on sorted cells, without expansion in vitro. Sequencing used immunoSEQ multiplex PCR; TCRdb keeps in-frame clones, though not all of them. The sample yields 45,000 to 65,000 clones, under 90% seen once. The specimen sequenced was naive CD8+ T cells sorted from blood. All receptors come from a man aged 18 to 29 with hepatitis C virus infection.

A few counts support this clone. The genes are TRBV11-2 and TRBJ1-4, with 7 positions matching TRBD1. Germline trimming cut 7 bases from V and 12 bases from J; bases unmatched to any gene: 11. CDR1 and CDR2 (germline): SGHAT, FQNNGV. The CDR3 length is 13 residues. CDR3 region: CASTLEGAEELFF. DNA of the CDR3: TGTGCCAGCACTCTAGAGGGGGCTGAGGAACTGTTTTTT.

The chain combines TRBV5-1 with TRBJ2-7; D might be TRBD2 (7 bases). V lost 1 base to trimming and J lost 6 bases, with 14 bases between them. Germline CDR1 and CDR2: SGHRS and YFSETQ. The length of the CDR3 is 14 residues. The CDR3 DNA reads as TGCGCCAGCAGCTTGCGGGACCGGGGGGCCGAGCAGTACTTC. Translating gives CASSLRDRGAEQYF.

The V gene is TRBV19, the J gene TRBJ2-5; D not certain. The J call may not be correct, given that the DNA end is closer to TRBJ2-7. Germline CDR1 reads LNHDA; CDR2 reads SQIVND (reference sequence). The CDR3 loop spans 13 amino acids. This CDR3 reads CASSMYSTYEQYF. CDR3 sequence (DNA): TGTGCCAGTAGTATGTACAGCACCTACGAGCAGTACTTC.

This chain uses TRBV4-3 with TRBJ1-2, with D perhaps matching TRBD1 (5 bases). V was clipped by 0 bases and J by 4 bases, with 12 bases between them. CDR1 is LGHNA and CDR2 is YSLEER in the germline V gene. The CDR3 runs 15 residues. The CDR3 loop is CASSQEVGRGYGYTF. The CDR3 DNA reads TGCGCCAGCAGCCAAGAAGTGGGGCGCGGCTATGGCTACACCTTC.

This chain connects TRBV4-1 to TRBJ1-3; D remains unclear. The germline gives CDR1 MGHRA, CDR2 YSYEKL. CDR3 length equals 17 residues. The V end was cut by 1 base, the J end by 0 bases, with 13 bases between. As DNA, the CDR3 is TGCGCCAGCAGCCAAGTTATCAGCGGAAGCTCTGGAAACACCATATATTTT. This encodes CASSQVISGSSGNTIYF.

The chain couples TRBV29-1 to TRBJ2-2; D ambiguous. The CDR3 runs 13 residues. The germline gives CDR1 SQVTM, CDR2 ANQGSEA. Between the trimmed V and J ends, which lost 1 base and 1 base, there was a span of 4 bases. The CDR3 DNA sequence: TGCAGCGTTGAAGTCGGGAACACCGGGGAGCTGTTTTTT. It encodes CSVEVGNTGELFF.

The V call is TRBV6-1, the J call TRBJ2-1, with TRBD1 as a possible D gene (6 bases). V lost 3 bases to trimming and J lost 7 bases, with 19 bases between them. The CDR3 has 16 residues. Germline V gene lookup returns CDR1 MNHNS and CDR2 SASEGT. CDR3 coding DNA: TGTGCCAGCAGTGAGTTAGGGGGTAGCTACCAAAATGAGCAGTTCTTC. Protein sequence: CASSELGGSYQNEQFF.

This clone has just a few counts. This rearrangement joins TRBV4-3 to TRBJ2-1, with D perhaps matching TRBD2 (6 bases). CDR1 is LGHNA and CDR2 is YSLEER in the germline V gene. Trimming removed 0 bases at V and 9 bases at J, with 21 bases between. CDR3 length equals 17 residues. CDR3 protein: CASSQDRDSLSYVEQFF. The CDR3 region has the DNA TGCGCCAGCAGCCAAGATAGGGACTCACTGAGCTATGTTGAGCAGTTCTTC.

The count of this clone is one. The rearrangement links TRBV27 to TRBJ2-3; D not resolved. The CDR3 is made up of 15 amino acids. Germline values: CDR1 MNHEY, CDR2 SMNVEV (reference sequence). V lost 3 bases, J lost 6 bases, and 16 bases lay in between. The CDR3 DNA reads as TGTGCCAGCAGTTTCCTAGGCGGCCCTTTGGATACGCAGTATTTT. Protein product: CASSFLGGPLDTQYF.

This sequence joins TRBV1 and TRBJ1-5. TRBV1 is noted as a pseudogene. The CDR3 covers 11 residues. The CDR3 sequence: CTSSQAQPQHF. The CDR3 DNA is TGCACCAGCAGCCAAGCGCAGCCCCAGCATTTT.

The gene calls are TRBV4-1 and TRBJ1-2, with D possibly being TRBD1 (5 bases). This CDR3 region has 15 residues. Trimming took off 6 bases at V and 4 bases at J, with 18 bases between the two ends. The V gene's germline CDR1 is MGHRA and CDR2 YSYEKL. This CDR3 reads CASSLDGGSSYGYTF. In DNA, the CDR3 is TGCGCCAGCAGTCTAGATGGGGGGAGCAGCTATGGCTACACCTTC.

The CDR3 loop reads CASIFGRHEQFF. Here the CDR3 DNA reads TGTGCCAGCATATTTGGGCGCCACGAGCAGTTCTTC. The chain carries TRBV6-1 and TRBJ2-1; D gene uncertain. Trimming cost V 7 bases and J 10 bases, with 14 bases left between them. CDR3 length: 12 amino acids. The germline V gene encodes CDR1 MNHNS and CDR2 SASEGT.

The chain uses TRBV11-3 and TRBJ2-6, with 7 positions matching TRBD1. Trimming removed 8 bases from V and 0 bases from J; junction bases left unmatched: 7. This CDR3 region has 16 residues. CDR1 and CDR2 (germline): SGHNT, YENEEA. The CDR3 region has the DNA TGTGCCAGCTCGGACAGGTCGGTCTCTGGGGCCAACGTCCTGACTTTC. It codes for CASSDRSVSGANVLTF.

The chain joins TRBV4-1 to TRBJ2-7; D remains unclear. The CDR3 runs 15 residues. CDR1 and CDR2 (germline): MGHRA, YSYEKL. Trimming took off 0 bases at V and 0 bases at J, with 9 bases between the two ends. DNA for the CDR3: TGCGCCAGCAGCCAAGAGAACTATCCCTCCTACGAGCAGTACTTC. It specifies CASSQENYPSYEQYF.

This sequence joins TRBV5-1 and TRBJ2-1, with 8 bases matching TRBD1. With V trimmed by 7 bases and J by 3 bases, 6 bases remained unmatched. Germline loops: CDR1 SGHRS, CDR2 YFSETQ. This CDR3 contains 14 residues. The CDR3 DNA reads as TGCGCCAGCGCCGAGACAGGGGACTACAATGAGCAGTTCTTC. Its protein is CASAETGDYNEQFF.

J is TRBJ2-5 and V is TRBV2; 11 nucleotides align to TRBD2. CDR3 length: 13 residues. V shed 9 bases, J shed 2 bases, and the junction held 2 bases outside the gene matches. Germline lookup yields CDR1 SNHLY and CDR2 FYNNEI. The CDR3 DNA sequence: TGTGCCAGTCTAGCGGGGGGACAAGAGACCCAGTACTTC. Translated, it gives CASLAGGQETQYF.

This chain connects TRBV9 to TRBJ2-3; no clear D. The V end was cut by 0 bases, the J end by 2 bases, with 10 bases between. This CDR3 has 15 residues. Germline V CDR1 and CDR2: SGDLS, YYNGEE. The DNA for the CDR3 is TGTGCCAGCAGCGTAGAGCCCCAGGTCACAGATACGCAGTATTTT. Translation gives CASSVEPQVTDTQYF.

The table lists this clone with a count of one. V gene TRBV7-6 combines with J gene TRBJ1-6; D may be TRBD1 (5 bases). The V end was cut by 0 bases, the J end by 7 bases, with 10 bases between. The length of the CDR3 is 15 residues. Per germline, CDR1 SGHVS and CDR2 FNYEAQ. CDR3 sequence: CASSLAGQGNSPLHF. CDR3 DNA sequence: TGTGCCAGCAGCTTAGCGGGGCAGGGAAATTCACCCCTCCACTTT. The full variable domain, in which reference TRBV7-6 and TRBJ1-6 provide the parts outside the CDR3, is GAGVSQSPRYKVTKRGQDVALRCDPISGHVSLYWYRQALGQGPEFLTYFNYEAQQDKSGLPNDRFSAERPEGSISTLTIQRTEQRDSAMYRCASSLAGQGNSPLHFGNGTRLTVT.

V and J are TRBV9 and TRBJ1-1; D might be TRBD1 (5 bases). Germline V gives CDR1 SGDLS, CDR2 YYNGEE. V dropped 0 bases and J dropped 8 bases, with 8 bases sitting between them. CDR3 length: 12 residues. The CDR3 DNA reads as TGTGCCAGCAGCGTAGAATGGGGCGAAGCTTTCTTT. This codes for CASSVEWGEAFF.

The V and J genes are TRBV25-1 and TRBJ1-5; perhaps TRBD1 as D (6 bases). Looked up from germline, CDR1 is MGHDK and CDR2 is SYGVNS. Trimming pared 2 bases from V and 7 bases from J, leaving 9 bases between. This CDR3 is built from 13 residues. The CDR3 reads CASSETGNQPQHF. The CDR3 DNA reads TGTGCCAGCAGTGAAACAGGGAACCAGCCCCAGCATTTT. Together with reference TRBV25-1 and TRBJ1-5, the CDR3 gives the full variable domain: EADIYQTPRYLVIGTGKKITLECSQTMGHDKMYWYQQDPGMELHLIHYSYGVNSTEKGDLSSESTVSRIRTEHFPLTLESARPSHTSQYLCASSETGNQPQHFGDGTRLSIL.

V is TRBV28 and J is TRBJ1-5; TRBD1 might be the D (5 bases). The V end was cut by 2 bases, the J end by 4 bases, with 24 bases between. The CDR3 spans 19 residues. Germline CDR1 MDHEN, CDR2 SYDVKM. Written as DNA, the CDR3 is TGTGCCAGCAGTTTACGCTACCTGGACAATTTCGGGCAAAATCAGCCCCAGCATTTT. It yields the protein CASSLRYLDNFGQNQPQHF.

The J gene is TRBJ2-2, the V gene TRBV18; weak D call: TRBD1 (5 bases). Germline CDR1 is KGHSH and CDR2 is LQKENI. This CDR3 is 14 amino acids long. With 3 bases removed from V and 4 bases from J, the gap between germline ends came to 9 bases. Here the CDR3 reads CASSPTDSTGELFF. CDR3 sequence (DNA): TGTGCCAGCTCACCCACTGACAGCACCGGGGAGCTGTTTTTT.

This clone turned up a few times. This chain joins TRBV7-9 and TRBJ2-7; the D gene is possibly TRBD1 (6 bases). Germline CDR1 reads SEHNR; CDR2 reads FQNEAQ (reference sequence). V was clipped by 5 bases and J by 6 bases, with 8 bases between them. This CDR3 spans 11 amino acids. The CDR3 protein is CASSQGFEQYF. DNA of the CDR3: TGTGCCAGCAGCCAGGGGTTCGAGCAGTACTTC.

V gene TRBV15 combines with J gene TRBJ2-1; 8 bases fit TRBD2. The CDR3 runs to 15 residues. Trimming took 0 bases from V and 5 from J; bases not matched to a gene: 3. Germline assignment: CDR1 LNHNV and CDR2 YYDKDF (reference sequence). CDR3 amino acids: CATSRDQAGDNEQFF. CDR3 coding DNA: TGTGCCACCAGCAGAGATCAAGCGGGGGACAATGAGCAGTTCTTC.

This clone was seen just once. The gene calls are TRBV5-8 and TRBJ2-2; 7 bases agree with TRBD1. V dropped 3 bases and J dropped 6; count of bases not matched to a gene: 8. Germline V gene data show CDR1 as SGHTS and CDR2 as YDEGEE. CDR3 length: 15 amino acids. CDR3 region: CASSWAGTAPGELFF. The CDR3 DNA follows: TGTGCCAGCAGCTGGGCTGGGACAGCACCCGGGGAGCTGTTTTTT.

The V and J genes are TRBV5-4 and TRBJ1-1, with a weak D call TRBD1 (6 bases). Trimming left V 0 bases short and J 1 base short, with 7 bases between. CDR1 SGHNT and CDR2 YYREEE come from the germline V gene (reference sequence). There are 14 residues in the CDR3. The CDR3, as DNA: TGTGCCAGCAGCTTGGCAGGGGCGAACACTGAAGCTTTCTTT. The encoded protein is CASSLAGANTEAFF.

This chain connects TRBV6-5 to TRBJ2-2; TRBD2 matches at 7 bases. The germline CDR1 and CDR2 sequences are MNHEY and SVGAGI. CDR3 length equals 13 residues. V lost 4 bases to trimming and J lost 5 bases; unmatched junction nucleotides: 1. CDR3 in DNA: TGTGCCAGCAGTTCCGGGGGGACCGGGGAGCTGTTTTTT. Amino acids: CASSSGGTGELFF.

The chain employs TRBV5-1 and TRBJ2-2, with D maybe TRBD2 (6 bases). The germline V gene encodes CDR1 SGHRS and CDR2 YFSETQ. This CDR3 contains 15 residues. The V end lost 4 bases, the J end lost 0 bases, and 10 bases lay between the germline ends. The CDR3 region is CASSIGTSNTGELFF. The CDR3 bases are TGCGCCAGCAGCATCGGGACTTCGAACACCGGGGAGCTGTTTTTT.

CDR3 region: CASREGRGPYEQYF. The DNA of the CDR3 is TGTGCCAGCAGGGAAGGCAGGGGCCCCTACGAGCAGTACTTC. This chain joins TRBV6-4 and TRBJ2-7, with a possible D match to TRBD1 (6 bases). CDR3 size: 14 residues. Germline CDR1 reads MRHNA; CDR2 reads SNTAGT. V was cut by 6 bases and J by 2 bases, with 14 bases left in between.